The 2 T cell receptor beta chains listed next were all sequenced from one sample in a study of T-cell memory formation after mild COVID-19. TCRdb analysed the 5' RACE reads with MiXCR anew, one entry per CDR3 protein. This table has under 650,000 distinct CDR3 sequences, about a sixth appearing once. The material sequenced was PBMCs or a T cell subset sorted from them (not recorded which). These receptors were obtained from an adult woman who had mild COVID-19 (a few samples of this study predate the infection). Cell type and time point are not known.

This clonotype was observed a handful of times. The chain couples TRBV29-1 to TRBJ1-2, with unresolved D. The length of the CDR3 is 12 residues. Germline CDR1 and CDR2: SQVTM and ANQGSEA. V shed 2 bases and J shed 2 bases, with 6 bases lying between them. The CDR3 coding sequence is TGCAGCGTTGAACCGGGAAACTATGGCTACACCTTC. Protein: CSVEPGNYGYTF.

The rearrangement uses TRBV11-2 and TRBJ2-3; the D gene is possibly TRBD1 (6 bases). Trimming left V 0 bases short and J 1 base short, with 11 bases between. The CDR3 runs to 16 residues. Germline CDR1 and CDR2: SGHAT and FQNNGV. CDR3 DNA: TGTGCCAGCAGCTTAGATTACAGGGTCGGCACAGATACGCAGTATTTT. Protein: CASSLDYRVGTDTQYF.